This T cell receptor beta chain came from a study of blood T cell repertoires in COVID-19. In the study overall: The study drew acute and convalescent COVID-19 samples from the United States, Italy and Spain.

In the authors' methods: Quantification of nucleated cells was approximated via reference gene primer amplification. Libraries were prepared by immunoSEQ multiplex PCR; TCRdb keeps only in-frame clonotypes and omits some of them. D and trimming come from the DNA, and the V and J calls and clone size come from that table. This sample has 170,000 or so clones, with 75% to 80% found just once. Details on this clone: Other DNA variants within this sample encode the same CDR3.

The CDR3 contains 13 residues. Germline V gene sequence: CDR1 LNHDA, CDR2 SQIVND (reference sequence). Deletions cut 5 bases from V and 3 bases from J, with 10 bases between. The chain joins TRBV19 to TRBJ1-2; D is perhaps TRBD1 (5 bases). The sequencing input was peripheral blood. This clonotype originated in a woman aged 70-85 years with acute or convalescent COVID-19. The CDR3, as DNA: TGTGCCAGTAGTCTCCAGGGTGACTATGGCTACACCTTC. It codes for CASSLQGDYGYTF.